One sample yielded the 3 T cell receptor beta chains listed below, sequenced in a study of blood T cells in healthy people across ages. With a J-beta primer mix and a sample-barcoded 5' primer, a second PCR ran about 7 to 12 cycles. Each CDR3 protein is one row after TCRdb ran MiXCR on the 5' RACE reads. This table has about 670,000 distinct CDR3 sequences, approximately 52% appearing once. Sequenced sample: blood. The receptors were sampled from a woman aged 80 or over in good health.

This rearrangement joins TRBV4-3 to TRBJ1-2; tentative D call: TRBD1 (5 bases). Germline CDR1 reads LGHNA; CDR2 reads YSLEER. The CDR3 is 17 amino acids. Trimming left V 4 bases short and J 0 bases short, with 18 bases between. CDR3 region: CASSPSRWGPANYGYTF. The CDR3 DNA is TGCGCCAGCAGCCCAAGCAGGTGGGGCCCAGCTAACTATGGCTACACCTTC.

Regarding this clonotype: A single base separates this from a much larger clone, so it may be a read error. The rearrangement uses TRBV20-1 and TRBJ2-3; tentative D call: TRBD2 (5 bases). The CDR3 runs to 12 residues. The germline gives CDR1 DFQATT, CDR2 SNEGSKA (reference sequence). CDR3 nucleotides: TGCAGTACTAGAGTCAACACAGATACGCAGTATTTT. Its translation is CSTRVNTDTQYF.

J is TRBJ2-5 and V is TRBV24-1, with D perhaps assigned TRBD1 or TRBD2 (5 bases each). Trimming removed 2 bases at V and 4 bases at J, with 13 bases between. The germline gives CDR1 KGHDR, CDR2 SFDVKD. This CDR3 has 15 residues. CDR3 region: CATSDSGTYGETQYF. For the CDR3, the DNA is TGTGCCACCAGTGATTCCGGGACCTATGGAGAGACCCAGTACTTC.